Presented here are 13 T cell receptor beta chains from one specimen sequenced in a study of Ad26.COV2.S vaccination and SARS-CoV-2 variants. Repertoires were generated with immunoSEQ multiplex PCR, while TCRdb's copy carries only in-frame clones and drops some. The sample shows roughly 320,000 clones, roughly 87% of them seen only once. Treatment reported: roughly 18 received Ad26.COV2.S at low or high dose, single or two shots; about 5 received placebo; per-sample allocation not given. Repertoires come from day 63 after the first vaccine or placebo injection. Sequencing used peripheral blood, obtained in a trial of Ad26.COV2.S vaccine versus placebo. These TCRs come from a person aged 18 to 65 who received the Ad26.COV2.S COVID-19 vaccine or a placebo.

The chain carries TRBV9 and TRBJ1-1; D might be TRBD1 (5 bases). Germline loops: CDR1 SGDLS, CDR2 YYNGEE. The CDR3 has 13 residues. The germline V and J ends were trimmed by 4 bases and 5 bases, with 12 bases remaining between them. The CDR3 loop reads CASSPWGRTEAFF. CDR3 nucleotides: TGTGCCAGCAGCCCCTGGGGGAGGACTGAAGCTTTCTTT.

V is TRBV7-2 and J is TRBJ1-4, with D unresolved. V lost 6 bases and J 4 bases, leaving 12 bases between the germline ends. This CDR3 contains 14 residues. Germline-derived CDR1 and CDR2 are SGHTA and FQGNSA. CDR3 protein: CASRAGSLNEKLFF. DNA for the CDR3: TGTGCCAGCAGGGCCGGCAGCCTTAATGAAAAACTGTTTTTT.

The chain has TRBV15 and TRBJ2-7; D possibly corresponds to TRBD2 (5 bases). This CDR3 has 16 residues. The V and J ends lost 5 bases and 4 bases respectively, with 21 bases between them. Per the germline V gene, CDR1 is LNHNV and CDR2 is YYDKDF (reference sequence). CDR3 amino acids: CATSGLSLLGVYEQYF. Here the CDR3 DNA reads TGTGCCACCAGCGGACTCAGTCTCCTTGGGGTTTACGAGCAGTACTTC.

The V call is TRBV12-3 or TRBV12-4, the J call TRBJ2-7; D not certain. The CDR3 has 13 residues. V lost 6 bases to trimming and J lost 2 bases, with 11 bases between them. CDR3 residues: CASSLVRTYEQYF. For the CDR3, the DNA is TGTGCCAGCAGCCTGGTCAGGACCTACGAGCAGTACTTC.

The chain carries TRBV10-2 and TRBJ1-5; possibly TRBD1 for D (5 bases). This CDR3 contains 13 residues. Trimming removed 4 bases from V and 3 bases from J, with 7 bases in between. Germline assignment: CDR1 WSHSY and CDR2 SAAADI. The CDR3 bases are TGCGCCAGCAGTGGGGGGTACAATCAGCCCCAGCATTTT. This gives the protein CASSGGYNQPQHF.

The chain uses TRBV7-9 and TRBJ2-7; D ambiguous. Trimming took 1 base from V and 3 from J, leaving 7 bases between them. This CDR3 has 13 amino acids. Germline V lookup: CDR1 SEHNR, CDR2 FQNEAQ (reference sequence). The DNA of the CDR3 is TGTGCCAGCAGCTTAGGGTCGGTCTACGAGCAGTACTTC. As protein: CASSLGSVYEQYF.

V gene TRBV27 combines with J gene TRBJ2-1, with 7 positions matching TRBD1. Germline CDR1 reads MNHEY; CDR2 reads SMNVEV (reference sequence). V shed 5 bases and J 2 bases; nucleotides not matched to a gene: 9. The CDR3 sequence is 16 residues long. The DNA of the CDR3 is TGTGCCAGCAGTACCCGGGACAGTATAGCCTACAATGAGCAGTTCTTC. It encodes CASSTRDSIAYNEQFF.

The CDR3 bases are TGTGCCAGCAGTTTAGGGGGTTCGGGCAATCAGCCCCAGCATTTT. This translates into CASSLGGSGNQPQHF. The rearrangement uses TRBV6-6 and TRBJ1-5; TRBD1 is a possible D gene (6 bases). CDR1 and CDR2 (germline): MNHNY, SVGAGI (reference sequence). CDR3 length: 15 residues. V lost 4 bases and J 2 bases, leaving 12 bases between the germline ends.

The V call is TRBV14, the J call TRBJ1-1, with D unresolved. This CDR3 spans 14 amino acids. V gave up 6 bases and J gave up 0 bases, with 11 bases separating them. CDR1 and CDR2 (germline): SGHDN, FVKESK. CDR3 bases: TGTGCCAGCAGGCCGCCTGGGGTGAACACTGAAGCTTTCTTT. Translation gives CASRPPGVNTEAFF.

The rearrangement links TRBV5-4 to TRBJ2-2, with 8 bases identical to TRBD1. J was trimmed by 4 bases and V by 4 bases; bases with no gene match: 6. This CDR3 has 15 amino acids. CDR1 and CDR2 from the germline V gene are SGHNT and YYREEE (reference sequence). The CDR3 is CASSPDRERTGELFF. In nucleotides, the CDR3 is TGTGCCAGCAGCCCGGACAGGGAACGCACCGGGGAGCTGTTTTTT.

The V and J genes are TRBV6-5 and TRBJ2-2; D not certain. Germline CDR1 reads MNHEY; CDR2 reads SVGAGI. The CDR3 spans 12 residues. Trimming stripped 6 bases from V and 8 bases from J, with 10 bases between. The CDR3 bases are TGTGCCAGCAGACGGGCCGCGGGGGAGCTGTTTTTT. Translated: CASRRAAGELFF.

The gene calls are TRBV29-1 and TRBJ1-1; 9 nucleotides line up with TRBD1. V lost 6 bases to trimming and J lost 3 bases; unmatched junction nucleotides: 20. In germline, CDR1 is SQVTM, CDR2 ANQGSEA. This CDR3 contains 18 residues. CDR3 coding DNA: TGCAGCGTCGACGTATTTTCCTCACGACAGGGGGAGGACACTGAAGCTTTCTTT. Its protein product is CSVDVFSSRQGEDTEAFF.

The chain has TRBV5-4 and TRBJ1-2; D gene uncertain. With 0 bases removed from V and 4 bases from J, the gap between germline ends came to 13 bases. Germline assignment: CDR1 SGHNT and CDR2 YYREEE (reference sequence). The CDR3 spans 15 residues. The CDR3 sequence is CASSLVGFSGYGYTF. The CDR3 coding sequence is TGTGCCAGCAGCTTGGTGGGGTTTTCGGGCTATGGCTACACCTTC.